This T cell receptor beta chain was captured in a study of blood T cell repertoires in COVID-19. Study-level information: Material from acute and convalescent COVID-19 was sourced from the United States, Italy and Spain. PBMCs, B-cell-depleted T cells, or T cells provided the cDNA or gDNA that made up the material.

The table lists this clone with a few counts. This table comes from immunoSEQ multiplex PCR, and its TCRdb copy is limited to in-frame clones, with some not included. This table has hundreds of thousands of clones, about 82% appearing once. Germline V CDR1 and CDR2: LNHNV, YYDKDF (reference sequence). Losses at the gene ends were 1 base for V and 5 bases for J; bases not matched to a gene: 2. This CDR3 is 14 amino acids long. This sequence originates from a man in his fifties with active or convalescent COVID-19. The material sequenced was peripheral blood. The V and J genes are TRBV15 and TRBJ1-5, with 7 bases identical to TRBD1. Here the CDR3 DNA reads TGTGCCACCAGCAGAGGAGGGGGCGATCAGCCCCAGCATTTT. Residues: CATSRGGGDQPQHF.